This T cell receptor (beta chain) appears in the sequencing data of a study of naive and memory T cell subsets. Four PCR rounds used nested alpha and beta constant region primers plus the SP2 primer. Using its own MiXCR run on the UMI-ligation and nested PCR reads, TCRdb lists one record per CDR3 protein. The table includes around 20,000 distinct CDR3 sequences, nearly 6% detected once. Indicated treatment: skin biopsy from PPD injection site in Mantoux-positive individual. TCR cDNA received a 3' ligated oligonucleotide that carried a UMI. Individuals with a positive Mantoux test gave biopsies from PPD-injected skin. Unsorted total RNA, roughly 1 to 1,100 ng, was DNase treated before reverse transcription. Notes on the study in general: Both skin biopsy types reportedly yielded TCRs, tuberculin sites far more. TCR transcript changes with activation or differentiation may affect this RNA method.

The CDR3 has 16 amino acids. V was pared by 0 bases and J by 0 bases, with 10 bases between. CDR1 and CDR2 (germline): LGHNA, YSLEER. This clonotype was seen at least ten times. The target antigen is unknown. The chain is built from TRBV4-3 and TRBJ2-3; D unclear. This TCR was sampled from an adult in good health. The sample in question was skin, obtained from a tuberculin skin test site. CDR3 in DNA: TGCGCCAGCAGCCAAGAACCGGGCTTAAGCACAGATACGCAGTATTTT. Its protein is CASSQEPGLSTDTQYF.